Presented here are 9 T cell receptor beta chains from one specimen sequenced in a study of cytomegalovirus exposure and HLA in healthy donors. Primers for the PCR totalled 60 Vbeta and 13 Jbeta. TCRdb's copy holds only in-frame clones and misses some; the assay was immunoSEQ multiplex PCR. The table records about 130,000 clones, roughly four fifths of them present only once. Sequencing was done on a sample of PBMCs. Receptors were obtained from a male donor in good health and CMV-seropositive.

This sequence joins TRBV7-2 and TRBJ2-3, with D uncertain. Germline V gene lookup returns CDR1 SGHTA and CDR2 FQGNSA. Trimming removed 3 bases from V and 6 bases from J, with 13 bases in between. CDR3 length: 14 amino acids. CDR3 sequence (DNA): TGTGCCAGCAGCTTGTCGGGTCACTGGGATACGCAGTATTTT. Translating gives CASSLSGHWDTQYF.

V gene TRBV7-9 combines with J gene TRBJ1-2, with 9 bases that match TRBD1. The CDR3 extends over 14 amino acids. V was clipped by 4 bases and J by 6 bases; unmatched bases: 6. The germline V gene has CDR1 SEHNR and CDR2 FQNEAQ (reference sequence). The CDR3 nucleotides read TGTGCCAGCAGCTCCGGGACAGGGCTTGATGGCTACACCTTC. As protein: CASSSGTGLDGYTF.

The chain recombines TRBV28 with TRBJ1-1, with D tentatively TRBD1 (6 bases). The length of the CDR3 is 11 residues. The germline V gene has CDR1 MDHEN and CDR2 SYDVKM. With 4 bases removed from V and 11 bases from J, the gap between germline ends came to 11 bases. CDR3 loop: CASSSGDAAFF. The DNA for the CDR3 is TGTGCCAGCAGTTCAGGGGACGCGGCTTTCTTT.

The V gene is TRBV7-8, the J gene TRBJ2-5, with a tentative D call TRBD2 (6 bases). The CDR3 runs 15 residues. The V end was cut by 6 bases, the J end by 5 bases, with 19 bases between. The germline V gene has CDR1 SGHVS and CDR2 FQNEAQ. This CDR3 reads CASSLLTRAGETQYF. Written as DNA, the CDR3 is TGTGCCAGCAGTCTCCTGACTAGGGCGGGGGAGACCCAGTACTTC.

The V and J genes are TRBV6-1 and TRBJ2-5; 9 nucleotides match TRBD2. Germline CDR1 MNHNS, CDR2 SASEGT. V trimming: 2 bases; J trimming: 5 bases; junction bases outside the gene matches: 6. The CDR3 has 15 residues. The CDR3 spells CASSENSGRGETQYF. Here the CDR3 DNA reads TGTGCCAGCAGTGAAAATAGCGGGAGAGGTGAGACCCAGTACTTC.

In this sample, this clone turned up once. The chain carries TRBV28 and TRBJ1-5; D gene uncertain. Germline assignment: CDR1 MDHEN and CDR2 SYDVKM. CDR3 size: 14 residues. V was trimmed by 4 bases and J by 2 bases, leaving 9 bases between them. For the CDR3, the DNA is TGTGCCAGCAGTTGGGCTTCGGGCAATCAGCCCCAGCATTTT. It yields the protein CASSWASGNQPQHF.

The rearrangement links TRBV5-1 to TRBJ2-5; 7 bases line up with TRBD2. Looked up from germline, CDR1 is SGHRS and CDR2 is YFSETQ. The length of the CDR3 is 16 residues. V lost 0 bases to trimming and J lost 3 bases; unmatched junction nucleotides: 8. Here the CDR3 DNA reads TGCGCCAGCAGCTTGGAACGCGGGGAGGGAGAAGAGACCCAGTACTTC. It codes for CASSLERGEGEETQYF.

Notes on this clone: The conserved closing phenylalanine or tryptophan is absent in this CDR3, likely reflecting a read error. The DNA is left out, because the CDR3 cannot be placed on it with certainty; the CDR3 is given as TCRdb lists it. The chain couples TRBV28 to TRBJ1-2; TRBD1, as called in the table, went unchecked against the DNA. The CDR3 adds up to 12 amino acids, both ends counted. Germline CDR1 MDHEN, CDR2 SYDVKM. Here the CDR3 reads CASSFGSGLPKS.

The chain has TRBV6-5 and TRBJ2-3; no clear D gene. The CDR3 spans 14 residues. CDR1 is MNHEY, CDR2 SVGAGI, per germline. V was pared by 2 bases and J by 2 bases, with 8 bases between. CDR3 sequence: CASSYGHPTDTQYF. The CDR3 bases are TGTGCCAGCAGTTACGGGCATCCCACAGATACGCAGTATTTT.